This T cell receptor beta chain comes out of a study of Graves' ophthalmopathy and Graves' hyperthyroidism. V was cut by 1 base and J by 1 base, with 10 bases left in between. The CDR3 is 15 residues long. The V gene's germline CDR1 is SEHNR and CDR2 FQNEAQ (reference sequence). In this sample, this clonotype turned up many times. PBMCs were density-gradient isolated from approximately 10 ml fresh blood. The authors amplified TCR beta CDR3 regions, and they did so from RNA transcripts for repertoire sequencing. HTBI primers primed a first-round RT-PCR, and a second-round multiplex PCR followed. In TCRdb, the multiplex PCR reads were re-called with MiXCR into one record per CDR3 protein. Here the sample spans 600,000 to 950,000 distinct CDR3 sequences, approximately 40% being singletons.

Sequencing used peripheral blood. The V gene is TRBV7-9, the J gene TRBJ1-2; maybe TRBD1 (5 bases). This receptor was identified in an adult man with Graves' ophthalmopathy. The CDR3 DNA is TGTGCCAGCAGCTTAGAAGGGGAAATTAACTATGGCTACACCTTC. It yields the protein CASSLEGEINYGYTF.